This TCR beta chain is from a study of blood T cell repertoires in COVID-19. The CDR3 extends over 17 amino acids. Per the germline V gene, CDR1 is KGHSH and CDR2 is LQKENI. The J segment lost 3 bases and the V segment lost 2 bases, leaving 5 bases of the junction unmatched. TCRdb keeps only in-frame clones here, not all; method: immunoSEQ multiplex PCR. The sample lists 150,000 to 250,000 clones, 85% to 95% occurring once. This chain connects TRBV18 to TRBJ1-5; 12 bases agree with TRBD1. This TCR came from a man under 40 with COVID-19, enrolled during active disease. The sample comprised peripheral blood. The CDR3 reads CASSPTGTGGFNQPQHF. As DNA, the CDR3 is TGTGCCAGCTCACCAACTGGGACAGGGGGCTTCAATCAGCCCCAGCATTTT.